This T cell receptor beta chain was sequenced during a study of shared clonotypes between healthy human individuals. Findings of the study overall: Although depth was large, rarefaction showed that sequencing of the sorted subsets was incomplete. Larger estimated richness was generally recorded for naive subsets relative to memory subsets.

The V end lost 5 bases, the J end lost 0 bases, and 10 bases lay between the germline ends. Looked up from germline, CDR1 is SGHRS and CDR2 is YFSETQ. This CDR3 region has 14 residues. This clone was seen just once. The antigen is not known. Using immunoSEQ multiplex PCR, the repertoire was profiled, and TCRdb retains in-frame clones only, with some absent. The top ten clones hold about 1% of a sample with about 1,500,000 clones, roughly 95% of them seen once. This clonotype was sampled from a man younger than 40 in good health. The V gene is TRBV5-1, the J gene TRBJ2-3; the D is unclear. Sequenced input: naive CD4+ T cells sorted from blood. The subset is: CD45RA+ positively selected. The CDR3 loop is CASRNSPSTDTQYF. Written as DNA, the CDR3 is TGCGCCAGCAGAAATTCCCCGAGCACAGATACGCAGTATTTT.